This T cell receptor (beta chain) was recorded in a study of lymphopenia after photon versus proton radiotherapy. The study's findings and limits: Post-nadir diversity loss with photons came from oligoclonal expansion, particularly CD8+ Temra cells.

There are a few counts of this clone. Its antigen remains unknown. This CDR3 has 15 amino acids. V was cut by 4 bases and J by 1 base, with 13 bases left in between. The germline gives CDR1 GTSNPN, CDR2 SVGIG (reference sequence). Repertoires were generated with immunoSEQ multiplex PCR, while TCRdb's copy carries only in-frame clones and drops some. The repertoire holds over 25,000 clones, roughly 87% seen once, with about 50% in the top ten. The rearrangement links TRBV30 to TRBJ2-2, with D perhaps TRBD2 (6 bases). This sequence originates from an older woman with cholangiocarcinoma. Some clones in this sample may be carry-over from other donors' samples. This material consisted of peripheral blood, taken from a patient treated with proton-based radiotherapy. DNA of the CDR3: TGTGCCTGGACCAGCCTGGGGGGGAACACCGGGGAGCTGTTTTTT. Protein: CAWTSLGGNTGELFF.